The clone carrying this T cell receptor beta chain has a count of ten or more. This sample stems from a study of T cells in Graves' hyperthyroidism and ophthalmopathy. Germline V gives CDR1 SNHLY, CDR2 FYNNEI. J lost 4 bases, V lost 4 bases, and 4 bases had no gene match. The CDR3 has 14 amino acids. It was RNA transcripts that yielded the amplified TCR beta CDR3 regions. Researchers ran a first-round RT-PCR on the TCR CDR3 using the HTBI primer set. TCRdb reprocessed the multiplex PCR reads via MiXCR and lists one record per CDR3 protein. Among 300,000 to 450,000 distinct CDR3 sequences, approximately 15% were seen once, and the ten largest hold 20%.

Sequencing was carried out using blood. The chain carries TRBV2 and TRBJ2-1; 7 positions match TRBD1. This TCR came from a woman younger than 45 with Graves' ophthalmopathy. The CDR3 region is CASSVQGSYNEQFF. DNA of the CDR3: TGTGCCAGCAGTGTACAGGGGAGTTACAATGAGCAGTTCTTC.